Each of the 9 T cell receptor beta chains below was sequenced from the same sample in a study of T cells in localized non-small cell lung cancer (TCRdb year 2020). Library method: the immunoSEQ multiplex PCR assay. TCRdb stores this immuneACCESS table with in-frame sequences only. Part of the clones is absent; in the studies checked, under half of the shortfall reflects unresolved V genes, and no reason is known for the rest. For this sample there are under 65,000 clones; around 81% appear just once. The top ten hold 15% to 20% of the sample. Sequencing used peripheral blood, obtained before any cancer treatment. Source of these receptors: a female donor of 60 years or more with stage II squamous cell lung carcinoma.

CDR3 loop: CASSPNVLDIQYF. The CDR3 bases are TGTGCCAGCAGCCCAAACGTTTTGGACATTCAGTACTTC. The chain is built from TRBV14 and TRBJ2-4, with D unclear. From germline, CDR1 is SGHDN and CDR2 FVKESK. The CDR3 runs 13 residues. Trimming stripped 4 bases from V and 8 bases from J, with 12 bases between. The whole variable domain, filled in from reference TRBV14 and TRBJ2-4, reads EAGVTQFPSHSVIEKGQTVTLRCDPISGHDNLYWYRRVMGKEIKFLLHFVKESKQDESGMPNNRFLAERTGGTYSTLKVQPAELEDSGVYFCASSPNVLDIQYFGAGTRLSVL.

The V gene is TRBV5-6, the J gene TRBJ2-4; tentatively, D is TRBD1 (5 bases). Deletions cut 3 bases from V and 0 bases from J, with 10 bases between. Germline V gives CDR1 SGHDT, CDR2 YYEEEE. The length of the CDR3 is 15 residues. The CDR3 nucleotides are TGTGCCAGCAGCTACCGGACATTAGCCAAAAACATTCAGTACTTC. Residues: CASSYRTLAKNIQYF.

J is TRBJ2-2 and V is TRBV10-2, with 9 bases aligning to TRBD1. V shed 2 bases, J shed 1 base, and the junction held 5 bases outside the gene matches. The CDR3 sequence is 17 residues long. CDR1 WSHSY and CDR2 SAAADI come from the germline V gene. The DNA of the CDR3 is TGCGCCAGCAGTGAGCCCGACAGGGGGATGAACACCGGGGAGCTGTTTTTT. The encoded protein is CASSEPDRGMNTGELFF.

There are a few counts of this clone. The chain links TRBV6-5 to TRBJ1-6, with D hard to call. V was pared by 2 bases and J by 7 bases, with 12 bases between. CDR3 size: 15 residues. Germline-derived CDR1 and CDR2 are MNHEY and SVGAGI. The CDR3 DNA reads as TGTGCCAGCAGTTACGAGGGTAACCAAAATTCACCCCTCCACTTT. Translated: CASSYEGNQNSPLHF.

This chain links TRBV2 with TRBJ2-7; 12 bases are a match to TRBD1. The germline V gene encodes CDR1 SNHLY and CDR2 FYNNEI. This CDR3 region has 16 residues. After removal of 3 bases from V and 2 bases from J, the junction contained 5 bases not matched to a gene. The CDR3 protein is CASSDGTGGATYEQYF. In DNA, the CDR3 is TGTGCCAGCAGTGACGGGACAGGGGGCGCGACCTACGAGCAGTACTTC.

This chain joins TRBV5-6 and TRBJ1-2; perhaps TRBD1 as D (6 bases). CDR3 length equals 13 residues. Germline loops: CDR1 SGHDT, CDR2 YYEEEE. Trimming removed 4 bases from V and 4 bases from J, with 11 bases in between. CDR3 DNA sequence: TGTGCCAGCAGCCACGACAGGATCTATGGCTACACCTTC. Its protein product is CASSHDRIYGYTF.

The rearrangement joins TRBV6-6 to TRBJ2-4; TRBD1 is a possible D gene (7 bases). Trimming removed 6 bases at V and 6 bases at J, with 18 bases between. The CDR3 extends over 15 amino acids. CDR1 is MNHNY and CDR2 is SVGAGI in the germline V gene (reference sequence). The CDR3 sequence: CASSPGGDSLNIQYF. The CDR3 DNA reads as TGTGCCAGCAGCCCCGGAGGGGACAGCTTAAACATTCAGTACTTC.

The chain carries TRBV19 and TRBJ1-1; no firm D call. Germline V gene sequence: CDR1 LNHDA, CDR2 SQIVND (reference sequence). Trimming left V 0 bases short and J 2 bases short, with 10 bases between. The CDR3 extends over 15 amino acids. CDR3 loop: CASSIEAFSNTEAFF. The CDR3 nucleotides read TGTGCCAGTAGTATAGAAGCATTTTCTAACACTGAAGCTTTCTTT.

The CDR3 DNA sequence: TGTGCCAGCAGCTTAAGTGGGAGGAACACTGAAGCTTTCTTT. Protein: CASSLSGRNTEAFF. V gene TRBV7-3 combines with J gene TRBJ1-1; no reliable D call. The germline gives CDR1 SGHTA, CDR2 FQGTGA. Trimming took off 1 base at V and 1 base at J, with 7 bases between the two ends. The CDR3 is made up of 14 amino acids.